A single sample is the source of the 5 T cell receptor beta chains below, sequenced in a study of blood T cells in healthy people across ages. Alongside a J-beta primer mix, a sample-barcoded 5' primer served in a second PCR lasting about 6 to 12 cycles. One entry per CDR3 protein, called by TCRdb with MiXCR from the 5' RACE reads. The sample comprises approximately 2,000,000 distinct CDR3 sequences, 39% of which are singletons, and 23% rests with the top ten. The sample taken for sequencing was blood. The receptors were sampled from a human donor in good health.

The chain recombines TRBV7-2 with TRBJ2-5; no clear D. The J call is doubtful: the DNA matches TRBJ2-1 better. Germline CDR1 and CDR2: SGHTA and FQGNSA. The CDR3 contains 14 residues. CDR3 sequence (DNA): TGTGCCAGCAGCCTGGTAGGGTACCAAGAGACCCAGTTCTTC. This translates into CASSLVGYQETQFF.

This clonotype was seen only once. This may be a read error: a much more frequent sequence differs by one nucleotide. The chain has TRBV20-1 and TRBJ2-1; possible D gene TRBD1, 5 bases. The germline CDR1 and CDR2 sequences are DFQATT and SNEGSKA (reference sequence). CDR3 length equals 15 residues. Trimming shortened V by 7 bases and J by 12 bases, and 28 bases separated the two germline ends. CDR3 nucleotides: TGCAGTGGGACGGATACAGGATCTCACATCGATGTGCAGTTCTTC. Translated, it gives CSGTDTGSHIDVQFF.

For this clonotype: This may arise from a read error, as a much more abundant clone is one base away. The chain has TRBV29-1 and TRBJ2-1; tentatively, D is TRBD1 (5 bases). Trimming pared 3 bases from V and 0 bases from J, leaving 15 bases between. This CDR3 region has 16 residues. Germline V gene data show CDR1 as SQVTM and CDR2 as ANQGSEA. The CDR3 is CSVEGSRVCSYNEQFF. The CDR3 region has the DNA TGCAGCGTTGAGGGAAGCAGGGTATGCTCCTACAATGAGCAGTTCTTC.

The chain employs TRBV6-5 and TRBJ2-3; D unresolved. This CDR3 spans 13 amino acids. Germline V gene sequence: CDR1 MNHEY, CDR2 SVGAGI. V lost 5 bases, J lost 2 bases, and 8 bases lay in between. CDR3: CASSQFNTDTQYF. The CDR3 DNA reads as TGTGCCAGCAGTCAATTCAACACAGATACGCAGTATTTT.

There are a few counts of this clonotype. The chain carries TRBV27 and TRBJ2-5, with TRBD1 as a possible D gene (5 bases). The CDR3 loop spans 14 amino acids. The V end was cut by 0 bases, the J end by 5 bases, with 10 bases between. Looked up from germline, CDR1 is MNHEY and CDR2 is SMNVEV (reference sequence). CDR3 in amino acids: CASSLSRGSETQYF. CDR3 bases: TGTGCCAGCAGTTTATCAAGGGGCAGTGAGACCCAGTACTTC.